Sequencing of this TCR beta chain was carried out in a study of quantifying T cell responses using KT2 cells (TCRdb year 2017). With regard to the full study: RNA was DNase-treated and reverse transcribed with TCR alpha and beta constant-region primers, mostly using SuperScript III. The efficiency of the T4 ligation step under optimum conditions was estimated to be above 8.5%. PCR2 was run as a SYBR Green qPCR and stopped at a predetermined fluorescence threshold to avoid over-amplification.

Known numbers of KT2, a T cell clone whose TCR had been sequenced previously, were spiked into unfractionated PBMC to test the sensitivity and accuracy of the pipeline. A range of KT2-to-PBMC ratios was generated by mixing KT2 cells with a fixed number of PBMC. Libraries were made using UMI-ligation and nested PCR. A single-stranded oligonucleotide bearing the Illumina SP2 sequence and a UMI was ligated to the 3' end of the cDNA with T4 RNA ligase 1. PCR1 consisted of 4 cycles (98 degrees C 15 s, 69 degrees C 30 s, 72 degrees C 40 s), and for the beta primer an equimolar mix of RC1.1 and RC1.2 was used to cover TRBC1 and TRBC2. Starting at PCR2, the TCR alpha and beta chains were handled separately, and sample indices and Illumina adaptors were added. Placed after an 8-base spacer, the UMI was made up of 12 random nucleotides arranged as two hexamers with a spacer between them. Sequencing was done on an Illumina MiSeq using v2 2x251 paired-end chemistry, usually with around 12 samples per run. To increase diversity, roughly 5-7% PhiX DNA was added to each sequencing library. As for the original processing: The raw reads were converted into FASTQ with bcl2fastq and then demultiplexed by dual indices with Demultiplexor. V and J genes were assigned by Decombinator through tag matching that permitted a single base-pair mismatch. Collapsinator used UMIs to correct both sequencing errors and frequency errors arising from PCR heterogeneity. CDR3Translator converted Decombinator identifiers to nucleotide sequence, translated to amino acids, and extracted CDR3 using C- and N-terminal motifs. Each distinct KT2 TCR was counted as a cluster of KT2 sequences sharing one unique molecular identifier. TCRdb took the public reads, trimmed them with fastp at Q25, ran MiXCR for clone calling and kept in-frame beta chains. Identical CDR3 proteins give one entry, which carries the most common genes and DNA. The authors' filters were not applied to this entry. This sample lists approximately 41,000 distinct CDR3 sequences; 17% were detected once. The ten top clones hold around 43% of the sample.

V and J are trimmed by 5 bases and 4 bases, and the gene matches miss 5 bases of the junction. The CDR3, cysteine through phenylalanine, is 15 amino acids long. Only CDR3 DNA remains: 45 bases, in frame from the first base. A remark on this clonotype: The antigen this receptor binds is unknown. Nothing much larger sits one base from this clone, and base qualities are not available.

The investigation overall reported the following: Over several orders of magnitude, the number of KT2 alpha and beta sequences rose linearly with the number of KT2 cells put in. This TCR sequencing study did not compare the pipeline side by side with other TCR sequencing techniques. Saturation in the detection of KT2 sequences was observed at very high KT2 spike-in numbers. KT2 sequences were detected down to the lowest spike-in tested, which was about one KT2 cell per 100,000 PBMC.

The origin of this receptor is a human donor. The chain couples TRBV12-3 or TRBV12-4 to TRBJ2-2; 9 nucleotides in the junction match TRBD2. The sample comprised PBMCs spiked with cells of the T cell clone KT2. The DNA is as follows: TGTGCCAGCAGTCGCGGGGGGGCCAGCACCGGGGAGCTGTTTTTT. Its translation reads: CASSRGGASTGELFF.